This is a list of T cell receptor beta chains from one sample in a study of blood T cell repertoires in COVID-19. Clones were sequenced by immunoSEQ multiplex PCR, and TCRdb holds only the in-frame ones, with some missing. Seen here are some 77,000 clones, just under 85% observed once, and the top ten hold roughly 27%. Sample: peripheral blood. Receptors originate from a man between 65 and 85 years old with acute or convalescent COVID-19. CDR3s include the opening cysteine and the closing phenylalanine or tryptophan. The D gene is left open where the match is weak. Clone size is not always given. Where it is, it says once, few, many or a class for expanded clones.

>TRBV28|-|-|TRBJ2-1
CASSPYNEQFF
TGTGCCAGCAGCCCATACAATGAGCAGTTCTTC
>TRBV29-1|-|-|TRBJ2-1
CSVEGSNEQFF
TGCAGCGTTGAGGGCAGCAATGAGCAGTTCTTC
>TRBV10-2|TRBD2|-|TRBJ2-3
CASSLAGEVDTQYF
TGCGCCAGCAGCCTAGCGGGAGAGGTCGATACGCAGTATTTT
>TRBV19|-|-|TRBJ1-5
CASSQDSFSGPQHF
TGTGCCAGTAGTCAGGACAGTTTCTCAGGGCCCCAGCATTTT
>TRBV5-1|-|-|TRBJ2-1
CASEAGDTYNEQFF
TGCGCCAGTGAAGCAGGGGATACCTACAATGAGCAGTTCTTC
>TRBV7-8|-|-|TRBJ1-5
CASSLAGRNNQPQHF
TGTGCCAGCAGCTTAGCGGGCAGAAACAATCAGCCCCAGCATTTT
>TRBV4-1|TRBD2|once|TRBJ2-7
CASSQDLVAGNSYEQYF
TGCGCCAGCAGCCAAGATCTGGTAGCGGGGAACTCCTACGAGCAGTACTTC
>TRBV5-6|TRBD1|-|TRBJ1-4
CASSGEQGATNEKLFF
TGTGCCAGCAGCGGGGAACAGGGGGCGACTAATGAAAAACTGTTTTTT
>TRBV4-3|TRBD2|-|TRBJ2-1
CASSQGPSGNYNEQFF
TGCGCCAGCAGCCAAGGTCCTAGCGGGAACTACAATGAGCAGTTCTTC
>TRBV11-2|-|-|TRBJ1-1
CASSSSRGNTEAFF
TGTGCCAGCAGCTCCTCCCGGGGAAACACTGAAGCTTTCTTT
>TRBV19|-|-|TRBJ1-5
CASSIALGGGQPQHF
TGTGCCAGTAGTATAGCCCTTGGGGGGGGTCAGCCCCAGCATTTT
>TRBV15|-|-|TRBJ2-1
CATSRDMESNEQFF
TGTGCCACCAGCAGAGATATGGAGTCCAATGAGCAGTTCTTC
>TRBV30|TRBD1|-|TRBJ1-1
CAWSHSGGTEAFF
TGTGCCTGGAGTCACTCAGGGGGAACTGAAGCTTTCTTT
>TRBV9|TRBD1|-|TRBJ1-1
CASSDPGQGVKRMNTEAFF
TGTGCCAGCAGCGATCCGGGACAGGGCGTAAAGAGGATGAACACTGAAGCTTTCTTT
>TRBV7-7|TRBD1|-|TRBJ2-3
CASSLGTGGPDTQYF
TGTGCCAGCAGCTTAGGGACAGGGGGGCCAGATACGCAGTATTTT
>TRBV10-1|-|-|TRBJ2-3
CASSEMGLGTDTQYF
TGCGCCAGCAGTGAGATGGGGCTGGGCACAGATACGCAGTATTTT
>TRBV6-1|-|-|TRBJ1-2
CASSEATHDTNYGYTF
TGTGCCAGCAGTGAAGCCACCCATGACACTAACTATGGCTACACCTTC
>TRBV6-2/TRBV6-3|-|-|TRBJ1-5
CASSPRARETLSNQPQHF
TGTGCCAGCAGTCCCAGGGCAAGGGAAACTCTAAGCAATCAGCCCCAGCATTTT
>TRBV5-5|TRBD1|-|TRBJ2-7
CASSPGTGDLKQYF
TGTGCCAGCAGCCCCGGGACAGGGGATTTAAAGCAGTACTTC
>TRBV6-1|TRBD2|-|TRBJ2-7
CASTGLAGEQYF
TGTGCCAGCACCGGACTAGCGGGTGAGCAGTACTTC
>TRBV5-1|TRBD1|-|TRBJ1-2
CASSLEGQGAKGYTF
TGCGCCAGCAGCTTGGAGGGACAGGGGGCAAAGGGCTACACCTTC
>TRBV5-5|TRBD1|few|TRBJ1-1
CASRREGTGIAEAFF
TGTGCCAGCAGGCGTGAGGGGACAGGCATTGCTGAAGCTTTCTTT
>TRBV5-1|-|-|TRBJ2-2
CASSLVGEFGELFF
TGCGCCAGCAGCTTGGTCGGGGAGTTCGGGGAGCTGTTTTTT
>TRBV7-3|TRBD1|-|TRBJ1-1
CASSLGTGREAFF
TGTGCCAGCAGCTTAGGGACAGGTCGAGAAGCTTTCTTT
>TRBV14|-|once|TRBJ1-2
CASSQHAGAHNYGYTF
TGTGCCAGCAGCCAACACGCGGGGGCCCATAACTATGGCTACACCTTC
>TRBV19|TRBD1|-|TRBJ1-1
CASMAGGPTEAFF
TGTGCCAGTATGGCAGGGGGCCCCACTGAAGCTTTCTTT
>TRBV29-1|TRBD1|-|TRBJ1-5
CSVGTASNQPQHF
TGCAGCGTCGGGACAGCGAGCAATCAGCCCCAGCATTTT
>TRBV4-3|-|-|TRBJ1-4
CASSQEQGGGEKLFF
TGCGCCAGCAGCCAAGAACAGGGAGGGGGTGAAAAACTGTTTTTT
>TRBV27|-|-|TRBJ2-5
CASSSEGGYQETQYF
TGTGCCAGCAGTTCCGAAGGAGGGTACCAAGAGACCCAGTACTTC
>TRBV3-1/TRBV3-2|TRBD1|-|TRBJ1-2
CASSQSRGPNYGYTF
TGTGCCAGCAGCCAAAGCAGGGGGCCTAACTATGGCTACACCTTC
>TRBV5-5|-|-|TRBJ1-1
CASSLDAGIPEEAFF
TGTGCCAGCAGCTTGGACGCAGGGATCCCTGAAGAAGCTTTCTTT
>TRBV5-8|-|-|TRBJ1-1
CASSLAGLSNTEAFF
TGTGCCAGCAGCTTGGCCGGACTGTCGAACACTGAAGCTTTCTTT
>TRBV4-3|-|-|TRBJ1-1
CASSQSNRDTEAFF
TGCGCCAGCAGCCAATCGAACAGGGACACTGAAGCTTTCTTT
>TRBV15|-|-|TRBJ2-7
CATSRDFAYEQYF
TGTGCCACCAGCAGAGACTTTGCCTACGAGCAGTACTTC
>TRBV24-1|-|-|TRBJ1-1
CATRYGGNTEAFF
TGTGCCACCCGATACGGCGGTAACACTGAAGCTTTCTTT
>TRBV3-1/TRBV3-2|TRBD1|-|TRBJ1-3
CASSQDLGTGISGNTIYF
TGTGCCAGCAGCCAAGATCTGGGGACAGGGATCTCTGGAAACACCATATATTTT
>TRBV5-1|-|-|TRBJ2-5
CASSLFLARAGRQETQYF
TGCGCCAGCAGCTTGTTTTTAGCTAGGGCGGGAAGGCAAGAGACCCAGTACTTC
>TRBV5-8|-|medium-sized|TRBJ1-1
CASSSIDGPRAFF
TGTGCCAGCAGCTCGATCGACGGCCCGAGGGCTTTCTTT
>TRBV5-1|TRBD2|-|TRBJ2-3
CASSLAGGRDTQYF
TGCGCCAGCAGCTTGGCGGGAGGAAGAGATACGCAGTATTTT
>TRBV11-2|TRBD2|-|TRBJ2-1
CASSLLSGTSSQFF
TGTGCCAGCAGCTTACTATCCGGGACTAGTAGTCAGTTCTTC
>TRBV6-5|TRBD2|-|TRBJ2-3
CASSPLAAGTDTQYF
TGTGCCAGCAGTCCACTAGCGGCGGGGACAGATACGCAGTATTTT
>TRBV3-1/TRBV3-2|TRBD1|-|TRBJ1-1
CASSLTGGVRNTEAFF
TGTGCCAGCAGCTTGACAGGGGGCGTGAGGAACACTGAAGCTTTCTTT
>TRBV6-5|-|-|TRBJ1-1
CASSLARSGGTEAFF
TGTGCCAGCAGTCTCGCGAGGAGCGGGGGCACTGAAGCTTTCTTT
>TRBV5-1|-|-|TRBJ2-5
CASRRGEPNQETQYF
TGCGCCAGCCGTAGGGGTGAACCTAACCAAGAGACCCAGTACTTC
>TRBV2|-|-|TRBJ1-2
CASSEPAGGGYTF
TGTGCCAGCAGTGAACCGGCTGGAGGTGGCTACACCTTC
>TRBV9|TRBD1|once|TRBJ1-1
CASSVGPPRQGAQAFF
TGTGCCAGCAGCGTAGGTCCCCCGCGACAGGGGGCGCAAGCTTTCTTT
>TRBV6-2/TRBV6-3|TRBD2|-|TRBJ2-3
CASSYSAGDLADTQYF
TGTGCCAGCAGTTACTCAGCGGGAGATTTGGCAGATACGCAGTATTTT
>TRBV25-1|-|-|TRBJ1-2
CASSETGGYTF
TGTGCCAGCAGTGAAACGGGGGGCTACACCTTC
>TRBV5-1|-|-|TRBJ1-2
CASSLERGFYGYTF
TGCGCCAGCAGCTTGGAAAGGGGGTTTTATGGCTACACCTTC
>TRBV30|-|-|TRBJ1-1
CAWSVRQGPLLTEAFF
TGTGCCTGGAGTGTACGTCAGGGGCCCTTGTTGACTGAAGCTTTCTTT
>TRBV5-1|-|-|TRBJ1-1
CASSLEKGGYTEAFF
TGCGCCAGCAGCTTGGAAAAAGGAGGTTACACTGAAGCTTTCTTT
>TRBV5-4|TRBD2|-|TRBJ2-7
CASSLQSTSVGEQYF
TGTGCCAGCAGCTTGCAGTCGACTAGCGTTGGCGAGCAGTACTTC
>TRBV7-8|TRBD2|-|TRBJ2-1
CASNERGVGGRAYNEQFF
TGTGCCAGTAACGAAAGGGGGGTCGGCGGGAGGGCCTACAATGAGCAGTTCTTC
>TRBV9|-|-|TRBJ2-3
CASSPVYWGPSTDTQYF
TGTGCCAGCAGCCCTGTTTACTGGGGGCCGAGCACAGATACGCAGTATTTT
>TRBV28|-|-|TRBJ1-3
CASSSSQGNGNTIYF
TGTGCCAGCAGTTCGTCTCAGGGAAATGGAAACACCATATATTTT
>TRBV4-2|TRBD2|-|TRBJ2-6
CASSQRLAGGSGANVLTF
TGTGCCAGCAGCCAGCGACTAGCGGGAGGATCGGGGGCCAACGTCCTGACTTTC
>TRBV5-1|TRBD1|-|TRBJ2-7
CASRRDRFLPSEQYF
TGCGCCAGCAGGAGGGACAGGTTCCTCCCAAGCGAGCAGTACTTC
>TRBV7-2|-|-|TRBJ1-5
CASSLDSSNQPQHF
TGTGCCAGCAGCTTAGACTCTAGCAATCAGCCCCAGCATTTT
>TRBV12-3/TRBV12-4|-|-|TRBJ2-3
CASSLDFLDTQYF
TGTGCCAGCAGTTTAGACTTTCTGGATACGCAGTATTTT